This T cell receptor (beta chain) was sequenced for a study of T-cell memory formation after mild COVID-19. Overall study findings and caveats: Shrinking CD4+ clones resided mostly in CM and EM, and CD8+ ones in EMRA.

Turning to this clonotype: Its antigen is undetermined.

Using its own MiXCR run on the 5' RACE reads, TCRdb lists one record per CDR3 protein. This table holds 450,000 or so distinct CDR3 sequences, approximately 20% found once. Trimming removed 1 base at V and 0 bases at J, with 13 bases between. The CDR3 covers 17 residues. In germline, CDR1 is LGHNA, CDR2 YSLEER. The chain joins TRBV4-3 to TRBJ1-3; D ambiguous. The TCR was taken from an adult woman who had mild COVID-19 (a few samples of this study predate the infection). Cell type and time point are not known. Sequencing used PBMCs or a T cell subset sorted from them (not recorded which). CDR3 nucleotides: TGCGCCAGCAGCCAAGTTGGGCGAGCGATCTCTGGAAACACCATATATTTT. Residues: CASSQVGRAISGNTIYF.